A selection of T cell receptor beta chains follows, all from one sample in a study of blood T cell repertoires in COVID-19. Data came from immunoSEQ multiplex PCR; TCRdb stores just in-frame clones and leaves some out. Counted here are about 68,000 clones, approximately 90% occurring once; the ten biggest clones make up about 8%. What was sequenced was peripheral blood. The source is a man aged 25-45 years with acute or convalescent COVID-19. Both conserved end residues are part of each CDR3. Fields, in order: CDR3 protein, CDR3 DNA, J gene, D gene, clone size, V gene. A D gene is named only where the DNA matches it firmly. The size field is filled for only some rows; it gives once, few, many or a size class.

CDR3: CATSRRFRGNTGELFF
DNA: TGTGCCACCAGCAGGAGGTTCAGGGGCAACACCGGGGAGCTGTTTTTT
J: TRBJ2-2
D: .
size: .
V: TRBV15

CDR3: CASSQDRVKLFF
DNA: TGTGCCAGCAGCCAAGATCGGGTGAAACTGTTTTTT
J: TRBJ1-4
D: .
size: .
V: TRBV3-1/TRBV3-2

CDR3: CASSLLAGGIGELFF
DNA: TGTGCCAGCAGTTTACTAGCGGGAGGGATCGGGGAGCTGTTTTTT
J: TRBJ2-2
D: TRBD2
size: .
V: TRBV27

CDR3: CASSPNTDTQYF
DNA: TGTGCCAGCAGCCCCAACACAGATACGCAGTATTTT
J: TRBJ2-3
D: .
size: .
V: TRBV7-3

CDR3: CASSQGTGDEELFF
DNA: TGCGCCAGCAGCCAAGGGACAGGGGACGAGGAGCTGTTTTTT
J: TRBJ2-2
D: TRBD1
size: .
V: TRBV4-3

CDR3: CASRATSGSYNEQFF
DNA: TGTGCCAGCAGAGCCACTAGCGGGTCCTACAATGAGCAGTTCTTC
J: TRBJ2-1
D: TRBD2
size: .
V: TRBV2

CDR3: CASSHPGQGIGEQYF
DNA: TGTGCCAGCAGCCATCCGGGACAGGGAATCGGGGAGCAGTACTTC
J: TRBJ2-7
D: TRBD1
size: .
V: TRBV7-9

CDR3: CASSIAGNTIYF
DNA: TGTGCCAGCAGTATAGCTGGAAACACCATATATTTT
J: TRBJ1-3
D: .
size: .
V: TRBV28

CDR3: CASSPGQGETQYF
DNA: TGCGCCAGCAGCCCGGGACAGGGTGAGACCCAGTACTTC
J: TRBJ2-5
D: TRBD1
size: .
V: TRBV5-1

CDR3: CASSQVWREEGGTGELFF
DNA: TGCGCCAGCAGCCAAGTCTGGCGGGAGGAGGGCGGCACCGGGGAGCTGTTTTTT
J: TRBJ2-2
D: TRBD2
size: .
V: TRBV4-3

CDR3: CASSLAVGAGNSPLHF
DNA: TGTGCCAGCAGCTTAGCGGTAGGGGCGGGGAATTCACCCCTCCACTTT
J: TRBJ1-6
D: .
size: .
V: TRBV7-8

CDR3: CASRGSGVTNEKLFF
DNA: TGTGCCAGCCGCGGCTCGGGGGTAACTAATGAAAAACTGTTTTTT
J: TRBJ1-4
D: .
size: .
V: TRBV7-8

CDR3: CASAAGLFRETQYF
DNA: TGTGCCAGTGCGGCGGGACTTTTCCGAGAGACCCAGTACTTC
J: TRBJ2-5
D: .
size: .
V: TRBV19

CDR3: CASSPGRDTEAFF
DNA: TGTGCCAGCTCCCCGGGGAGGGACACTGAAGCTTTCTTT
J: TRBJ1-1
D: .
size: .
V: TRBV18

CDR3: CASSAGGQETQYF
DNA: TGCGCCAGCAGCGCGGGAGGCCAAGAGACCCAGTACTTC
J: TRBJ2-5
D: TRBD2
size: .
V: TRBV4-1

CDR3: CASRKTGGGSSGNTIYF
DNA: TGTGCCAGTAGAAAGACAGGGGGAGGAAGCTCTGGAAACACCATATATTTT
J: TRBJ1-3
D: TRBD1
size: .
V: TRBV19

CDR3: CASSTTSGGGETQYF
DNA: TGTGCCAGCAGCACGACTAGCGGAGGGGGGGAGACCCAGTACTTC
J: TRBJ2-5
D: TRBD2
size: once
V: TRBV7-2

CDR3: CASSPPGSGANVLTF
DNA: TGTGCCAGCAGTCCCCCCGGCTCTGGGGCCAACGTCCTGACTTTC
J: TRBJ2-6
D: .
size: .
V: TRBV6-2/TRBV6-3

CDR3: CASSFRQGSDFF
DNA: TGTGCCAGCAGTTTTCGACAGGGCTCAGATTTCTTT
J: TRBJ1-1
D: TRBD1
size: .
V: TRBV28

CDR3: CASSQSGTQSSGANVLTF
DNA: TGCGCCAGCAGCCAAAGCGGGACCCAAAGCTCTGGGGCCAACGTCCTGACTTTC
J: TRBJ2-6
D: TRBD2
size: .
V: TRBV5-1

CDR3: CASSGSAAYEQYF
DNA: TGTGCCAGCAGTGGGAGCGCCGCCTACGAGCAGTACTTC
J: TRBJ2-7
D: .
size: .
V: TRBV9

CDR3: CASSEVVSSYEQYF
DNA: TGTGCCAGCAGTGAAGTGGTCAGCTCCTACGAGCAGTACTTC
J: TRBJ2-7
D: .
size: .
V: TRBV2

CDR3: CASRQGDYEQYF
DNA: TGTGCCAGCAGACAGGGGGACTACGAGCAGTACTTC
J: TRBJ2-7
D: TRBD1
size: .
V: TRBV28

CDR3: CASSEALGSGRHEQYF
DNA: TGTGCCAGCAGTGAGGCCTTGGGTAGCGGGAGACACGAGCAGTACTTC
J: TRBJ2-7
D: TRBD2
size: .
V: TRBV6-1

CDR3: CASSQGVGETQYF
DNA: TGTGCCAGCAGCCAAGGGGTCGGGGAGACCCAGTACTTC
J: TRBJ2-5
D: .
size: once
V: TRBV4-2

CDR3: CASSPGLLRANEQFF
DNA: TGTGCCAGCAGCCCGGGACTCCTAAGGGCCAATGAGCAGTTCTTC
J: TRBJ2-1
D: .
size: .
V: TRBV7-2

CDR3: CASSIPRSGANVLTF
DNA: TGTGCCAGTAGTATCCCCCGCTCTGGGGCCAACGTCCTGACTTTC
J: TRBJ2-6
D: .
size: few
V: TRBV19

CDR3: CASSHDRAGQPQHF
DNA: TGCGCCAGCAGCCACGACAGGGCCGGTCAGCCCCAGCATTTT
J: TRBJ1-5
D: TRBD1
size: .
V: TRBV4-3

CDR3: CASSSRRGNEQFF
DNA: TGTGCCAGCAGTTCCCGACGCGGCAATGAGCAGTTCTTC
J: TRBJ2-1
D: .
size: .
V: TRBV6-5

CDR3: CAWSVLAGGKDTQYF
DNA: TGTGCCTGGAGTGTACTAGCGGGAGGGAAAGATACGCAGTATTTT
J: TRBJ2-3
D: TRBD2
size: .
V: TRBV30

CDR3: CATSGLAGGEQYF
DNA: TGTGCCACTTCGGGTTTGGCGGGAGGCGAGCAGTACTTC
J: TRBJ2-7
D: TRBD2
size: .
V: TRBV19

CDR3: CASSLGLAGGPGETQYF
DNA: TGTGCCAGCAGCTTAGGTCTAGCGGGAGGGCCGGGGGAGACCCAGTACTTC
J: TRBJ2-5
D: TRBD2
size: .
V: TRBV7-8

CDR3: CASSSGGANYGYTF
DNA: TGTGCCAGCTCCTCGGGAGGGGCGAACTATGGCTACACCTTC
J: TRBJ1-2
D: .
size: .
V: TRBV28

CDR3: CASSPLQGSDTEAFF
DNA: TGTGCCAGCAGTCCGCTGCAGGGAAGCGACACTGAAGCTTTCTTT
J: TRBJ1-1
D: .
size: few
V: TRBV27

CDR3: CASSFSGATQYF
DNA: TGTGCCAGCAGTTTTTCAGGGGCGACGCAGTATTTT
J: TRBJ2-3
D: .
size: once
V: TRBV12-3/TRBV12-4

CDR3: CASSASLGFEAFF
DNA: TGTGCCAGCAGCGCCAGCCTAGGTTTCGAAGCTTTCTTT
J: TRBJ1-1
D: .
size: .
V: TRBV9

CDR3: CASSYSGSRYTF
DNA: TGTGCCAGCAGTTACTCGGGCAGCCGATACACCTTC
J: TRBJ1-2
D: .
size: .
V: TRBV6-5

CDR3: CASSLSSGQGSGYTF
DNA: TGTGCCAGCAGTTTAAGCAGTGGGCAGGGTAGTGGCTACACCTTC
J: TRBJ1-2
D: .
size: .
V: TRBV27

CDR3: CASSQDREYTEAFF
DNA: TGTGCCAGCAGCCAAGATCGGGAGTACACTGAAGCTTTCTTT
J: TRBJ1-1
D: .
size: .
V: TRBV4-2

CDR3: CASSATGGSYEQYF
DNA: TGTGCCAGTAGTGCGACAGGGGGTTCCTACGAGCAGTACTTC
J: TRBJ2-7
D: TRBD1
size: once
V: TRBV19

CDR3: CASSPRAGIFSGANVLTF
DNA: TGTGCCAGCAGTCCTCGGGCGGGGATATTCTCTGGGGCCAACGTCCTGACTTTC
J: TRBJ2-6
D: .
size: .
V: TRBV28

CDR3: CASSWLRGGTEAFF
DNA: TGTGCCAGCAGTTGGTTAAGGGGAGGAACTGAAGCTTTCTTT
J: TRBJ1-1
D: .
size: .
V: TRBV6-5

CDR3: CASSLMTAGVGEQFF
DNA: TGTGCCAGCAGCTTGATGACAGCGGGAGTTGGTGAGCAGTTCTTC
J: TRBJ2-1
D: TRBD2
size: .
V: TRBV5-6

CDR3: CASSSWTGGGSGAFF
DNA: TGTGCCAGCAGCTCTTGGACAGGGGGCGGTTCGGGAGCTTTCTTT
J: TRBJ1-1
D: TRBD1
size: .
V: TRBV7-9

CDR3: CASSEAGDTQFF
DNA: TGTGCCAGCAGTGAAGCAGGGGACACTCAGTTCTTC
J: TRBJ2-1
D: .
size: .
V: TRBV2

CDR3: CASSWTSGEKNEQFF
DNA: TGTGCCAGCAGCTGGACTAGCGGTGAGAAGAATGAGCAGTTCTTC
J: TRBJ2-1
D: TRBD2
size: few
V: TRBV3-1/TRBV3-2

CDR3: CASSLTYLNTEAFF
DNA: TGTGCCAGCAGCTTAACATATCTGAACACTGAAGCTTTCTTT
J: TRBJ1-1
D: .
size: .
V: TRBV7-9

CDR3: CASSFGTEDEKLFF
DNA: TGTGCCAGTAGTTTCGGGACAGAGGATGAAAAACTGTTTTTT
J: TRBJ1-4
D: TRBD1
size: .
V: TRBV19